This T cell receptor beta chain is drawn from a study of OX40 agonist ivuxolimab in advanced cancers. Study-level background: At 0.01 to 10 mg/kg, ivuxolimab was administered intravenously to patients every 2 weeks. Study-wide results and limits: Clonal expansion from baseline to week 6 occurred in both CD4+ and CD8+ T cells.

This CDR3 region has 13 residues. Per the germline V gene, CDR1 is MNHNS and CDR2 is SASEGT. With 8 bases removed from V and 0 bases from J, the gap between germline ends came to 5 bases. This clone was observed a single time. As yet, its antigen is unknown. Assay: immunoSEQ multiplex PCR; the TCRdb copy retains only in-frame clones and omits some. This sample has about 76,000 clones, with approximately 89% found just once. This chain links TRBV6-1 with TRBJ2-6, with unresolved D. The sample here was CD4+ or CD8+ T cells sorted from blood, taken in a trial of the OX40 agonist ivuxolimab. The sequence came from an adult with an advanced solid tumor such as melanoma, head and neck, liver or kidney cancer. The DNA of the CDR3 is TGTGCCAGCTTCCGCTCTGGGGCCAACGTCCTGACTTTC. As protein: CASFRSGANVLTF.